Listed below are T cell receptor beta chains from one sample, sequenced in a study of long-term antiretroviral therapy in people with HIV. Sequencing used immunoSEQ multiplex PCR; TCRdb keeps in-frame clones, though not all of them. The sample yields approximately 28,000 clones, roughly 96% seen once. The starting material was unsorted PBMCs, obtained 5.3 years after starting antiretroviral therapy. These receptors originate from a man aged 25 to 40 with HIV. The CDR3 runs from the conserved cysteine through the conserved F or W. D genes are given only for firm matches. Some rows have no size entry. The others give once, few or many, or a class for an expanded clone.

j_gene | abundance | d_gene | len | v_gene | CDR3nt | CDR3aa
TRBJ2-1 | NA | TRBD2 | 17 | TRBV7-8 | TGTGCCAGCAGCTTTTATACCGGGACTAGGAATAGCGATGAGCAGTTCTTC | CASSFYTGTRNSDEQFF
TRBJ1-1 | NA | NA | 14 | TRBV6-5 | TGTGCCAGCAGTTACTCGTGGGAAGGTGATGAAGCTTTCTTT | CASSYSWEGDEAFF
TRBJ1-3 | NA | TRBD1 | 14 | TRBV10-3 | TGTGCCATCACCGGACAGGGGGAATGGGACACCATATATTTT | CAITGQGEWDTIYF
TRBJ2-1 | NA | TRBD1 | 15 | TRBV2 | TGTGCCAGCAGTTTATGGGGACAGTCCCACAATGAGCAGTTCTTC | CASSLWGQSHNEQFF
TRBJ2-2 | once | TRBD2 | 15 | TRBV11-2 | TGTGCCAGCTGGAGTGGGAGGGAGGGGACCGGGGAGCTGTTTTTT | CASWSGREGTGELFF
TRBJ2-2 | NA | NA | 14 | TRBV7-3 | TGTGCCAGCAGCAACCCGACGGGGCCCGGGGAGCTGTTTTTT | CASSNPTGPGELFF
TRBJ1-5 | NA | NA | 12 | TRBV29-1 | TGCAGCGTGGGACCGAGCAATCAGCCCCAGCATTTT | CSVGPSNQPQHF
TRBJ2-6 | NA | NA | 15 | TRBV4-3 | TGCGCCAGCAGCCTCTCGAGCGGTGGGGCCAACGTCCTGACTTTC | CASSLSSGGANVLTF
TRBJ2-7 | NA | NA | 11 | TRBV29-1 | TGCAGCGTCCGAAGGTATGACGAGCAGTACTTC | CSVRRYDEQYF
TRBJ2-7 | NA | NA | 13 | TRBV10-2 | TGCGCCAGCGGCAGTCATGTCTACTACGAGCAGTACTTC | CASGSHVYYEQYF
TRBJ1-1 | NA | NA | 14 | TRBV9 | TGTGCCAGCAGTTCGGGAAGGGCGGACACTGAAGCTTTCTTT | CASSSGRADTEAFF
TRBJ2-5 | NA | NA | 17 | TRBV4-1 | TGCGCCAGCAGCCAAGTAAAGGGGGGGCGGCGGCAAGAGACCCAGTACTTC | CASSQVKGGRRQETQYF
TRBJ2-3 | NA | NA | 13 | TRBV30 | TGTGCCTCTGTGGGGGGTTTGGGAGATACGCAGTATTTT | CASVGGLGDTQYF
TRBJ2-3 | NA | NA | 15 | TRBV27 | TGTGCCAGCAGTTTGGTGGGCAGGGCCACAGATACGCAGTATTTT | CASSLVGRATDTQYF
TRBJ2-2 | NA | NA | 14 | TRBV10-3 | TGTGCCATCAGGGCGGGGCTGAACACCGGGGAGCTGTTTTTT | CAIRAGLNTGELFF
TRBJ1-2 | NA | TRBD1 | 13 | TRBV10-3 | TGTGCCAACAGACAGGGGGAGGATGATGGCTACACCTTC | CANRQGEDDGYTF
TRBJ2-5 | NA | TRBD2 | 16 | TRBV18 | TGTGCCAGCTCACCACCCGGACTAGCGGGAGAAGAGACCCAGTACTTC | CASSPPGLAGEETQYF
TRBJ2-5 | NA | TRBD1 | 17 | TRBV25-1 | TGTGCCAGCAGTGAATCTGCGCCCCAGGGGGCCGGAGAGACCCAGTACTTC | CASSESAPQGAGETQYF
TRBJ1-2 | once | NA | 13 | TRBV2 | TGTGCCAGCAGTGACGGAAGCCTCTATGGCTACACCTTC | CASSDGSLYGYTF
TRBJ2-7 | once | NA | 14 | TRBV7-9 | TGTGCCAGCAGCGGTGACAGTCCTCCCTACGAGCAGTACTTC | CASSGDSPPYEQYF
TRBJ1-2 | NA | NA | 14 | TRBV27 | TGTGCCAGCAGTTTTCTTGGGGCTAACTATGGCTACACCTTC | CASSFLGANYGYTF
TRBJ1-2 | NA | NA | 14 | TRBV7-8 | TGTGCCAGCAGCTTAGCCCAGGGAGGCTATGGCTACACCTTC | CASSLAQGGYGYTF
TRBJ1-1 | NA | NA | 17 | TRBV5-6 | TGTGCCAGCAGCGCACGCCGGGACTTACCCACGGGCACTGAAGCTTTCTTT | CASSARRDLPTGTEAFF
TRBJ2-5 | once | TRBD1 | 13 | TRBV9 | TGTGCCAGCAGCTTAGGACAGGGGGAGACCCAGTACTTC | CASSLGQGETQYF
TRBJ2-3 | NA | TRBD2 | 12 | TRBV30 | TGTGCCTGGAACGGGGGGGCAGATACGCAGTATTTT | CAWNGGADTQYF
TRBJ2-5 | NA | TRBD2 | 14 | TRBV5-1 | TGCGCCAGCAGCTTTGCGGGAGTCGGTGAGACCCAGTACTTC | CASSFAGVGETQYF
TRBJ2-2 | once | NA | 15 | TRBV28 | TGTGCCAGCAGTACCGGGACGCTTGTAACCGGGGAGCTGTTTTTT | CASSTGTLVTGELFF
TRBJ2-7 | NA | NA | 15 | TRBV6-5 | TGTGCCAGCAGTTTCCCCGGGGTAGGGGCCTACGAGCAGTACTTC | CASSFPGVGAYEQYF
TRBJ1-1 | NA | TRBD1 | 14 | TRBV4-1 | TGCGCCAGCAGCACGTGGACAGGGAGCACTGAAGCTTTCTTT | CASSTWTGSTEAFF
TRBJ2-2 | NA | TRBD2 | 15 | TRBV7-2 | TGTGCCAGCAGCCGAGGGCTAGCGGGGACCGGGGAGCTGTTTTTT | CASSRGLAGTGELFF
TRBJ2-7 | NA | TRBD2 | 16 | TRBV5-4 | TGTGCCAGCAGCTTGGAAGCGGGAGGAGACATCTACGAGCAGTACTTC | CASSLEAGGDIYEQYF
TRBJ1-1 | once | NA | 12 | TRBV28 | TGTGCCAGCCTCACCCGGGGCACTGAAGCTTTCTTT | CASLTRGTEAFF
TRBJ2-7 | NA | TRBD2 | 18 | TRBV5-4 | TGTGCCAGCAGCTCCCCGACTAGCGGGCCCCCCCCGGGTTACGAGCAGTACTTC | CASSSPTSGPPPGYEQYF
TRBJ1-5 | NA | NA | 13 | TRBV30 | TGTGCCTGGAGTTTGGGGGCGGGTCAGCCCCAGCATTTT | CAWSLGAGQPQHF
TRBJ2-3 | NA | NA | 16 | TRBV7-9 | TGTGCCAGCAGCTTAGTCATGGGATTGTATGTAGATACGCAGTATTTT | CASSLVMGLYVDTQYF
TRBJ2-7 | NA | NA | 13 | TRBV13 | TGTGCCAGCAGGATCGGACAGTCCTACGAGCAGTACTTC | CASRIGQSYEQYF
TRBJ1-6 | NA | TRBD1 | 15 | TRBV7-8 | TGTGCCAGCAGCTTAGCGCCAGGACAGGGGTCACCCCTCCACTTT | CASSLAPGQGSPLHF
TRBJ1-2 | NA | TRBD1 | 14 | TRBV7-2 | TGTGCCAGCAGCCAGGGGCAGGGGGCGGGGGGCTACACCTTC | CASSQGQGAGGYTF
TRBJ2-5 | NA | NA | 15 | TRBV2 | TGTGCCAGCAGTGCGACAGTTAGTCTTCAAGAGACCCAGTACTTC | CASSATVSLQETQYF
TRBJ2-2 | NA | NA | 13 | TRBV29-1 | TGCAGCGTTGAACCGGAGGACACCGGGGAGCTGTTTTTT | CSVEPEDTGELFF
TRBJ1-3 | NA | NA | 15 | TRBV10-3 | TGTGCCATCAGTGAGGGACCCTACGACGGAAACACCATATATTTT | CAISEGPYDGNTIYF
TRBJ1-6 | NA | TRBD1 | 15 | TRBV2 | TGTGCCAGCAGAAGTTATCAGGGGGAAGCGGCACCCCTCCACTTT | CASRSYQGEAAPLHF
TRBJ2-1 | NA | TRBD2 | 15 | TRBV5-6 | TGTGCCAGCAGCCGGCCGAGCGGGAGTTGGAATGAGCAGTTCTTC | CASSRPSGSWNEQFF
TRBJ2-6 | NA | NA | 17 | TRBV11-2 | TGTGCCAGCAGCTTAACCGTCTGGGCCTCTGGGGCCAACGTCCTGACTTTC | CASSLTVWASGANVLTF
TRBJ1-1 | once | NA | 11 | TRBV10-1 | TGCGCCAGCAGTGAGGGAACTGAAGCTTTCTTT | CASSEGTEAFF
TRBJ2-5 | NA | NA | 15 | TRBV6-6 | TGTGCCAGCAGTGTCCTACAGGGCTCTAAGGAGACCCAGTACTTC | CASSVLQGSKETQYF
TRBJ2-7 | NA | TRBD1 | 15 | TRBV19 | TGTGCCAGTAGTTCCGGGACAGGGAGCTCCTACGAGCAGTACTTC | CASSSGTGSSYEQYF
TRBJ1-2 | NA | NA | 14 | TRBV4-1 | TGCGCCAGCAGCTCCCAACAGGGAGGCTATGGCTACACCTTC | CASSSQQGGYGYTF
TRBJ2-7 | NA | NA | 15 | TRBV5-4 | TGTGCCAGCCGCCCCGGGCAGGGGACCTCCGGAGAGCAGTACTTC | CASRPGQGTSGEQYF
TRBJ2-5 | NA | NA | 15 | TRBV18 | TGTGCCAGCTCACCACCGGGCGGTGGGCAAGAGACCCAGTACTTC | CASSPPGGGQETQYF
TRBJ1-1 | NA | NA | 13 | TRBV6-5 | TGTGCCAGCAGTCAGGGGTGGGTCACTGAAGCTTTCTTT | CASSQGWVTEAFF
TRBJ1-2 | NA | TRBD1 | 14 | TRBV6-1 | TGTGCCAGCGCATCCGGGACAGGGGTCTATGGCTACACCTTC | CASASGTGVYGYTF
TRBJ2-3 | NA | NA | 13 | TRBV6-5 | TGTGCCAGCACCCCCCCCGGGTCCGATACGCAGTATTTT | CASTPPGSDTQYF
TRBJ1-1 | once | NA | 14 | TRBV5-1 | TGCGCCAGCAGCTCTACTAAGGGGGGCACTGAAGCTTTCTTT | CASSSTKGGTEAFF
TRBJ1-5 | NA | NA | 19 | TRBV28 | TGTGCCAGCAGTTTTATCATCGGGGGGTCGGGGGATAGCAATCAGCCCCAGCATTTT | CASSFIIGGSGDSNQPQHF